The 15 T cell receptor beta chains below come from one sample, sequenced in a study of OX40 agonist ivuxolimab in advanced cancers. The library was prepared using the immunoSEQ multiplex PCR assay. Entries here come from immuneACCESS through TCRdb and include only in-frame sequences with V and J called. Some clones fail to appear in such tables; in the studies checked, an unresolved V gene covers under half of the shortfall, and the cause of the remainder is unknown. The sample table holds more than 50,000 clones, of which roughly 86% were seen once. About 3% of the sample goes to the ten largest clones. The sample was CD4+ or CD8+ T cells sorted from blood, taken in a trial of the OX40 agonist ivuxolimab. The receptor set was obtained from an adult with an advanced solid tumor such as melanoma, head and neck, liver or kidney cancer.

The chain combines TRBV28 with TRBJ2-5, with TRBD2 matching 9 bases. Germline V gene lookup returns CDR1 MDHEN and CDR2 SYDVKM. With 2 bases clipped from V and 5 bases from J, the junction kept 9 bases outside the gene matches. CDR3 size: 16 residues. The CDR3 bases are TGTGCCAGCAGTTTAGGGGCTAGCGGGGTCACCGAGACCCAGTACTTC. As protein: CASSLGASGVTETQYF.

The rearrangement links TRBV30 to TRBJ2-7; possibly TRBD1 or TRBD2 for D (5 bases each). There are 11 residues in the CDR3. The germline V gene encodes CDR1 GTSNPN and CDR2 SVGIG (reference sequence). Trimming stripped 5 bases from V and 6 bases from J, with 11 bases between. The CDR3, as DNA: TGTGCCTGGGGGACGGTTGGCGAGCAGTACTTC. Its translation: CAWGTVGEQYF.

The chain joins TRBV5-8 to TRBJ2-5, with 9 bases aligning to TRBD1. V shed 3 bases and J 0 bases; nucleotides not matched to a gene: 6. The CDR3 length is 16 residues. CDR1 is SGHTS and CDR2 is YDEGEE in the germline V gene. DNA for the CDR3: TGTGCCAGCAGCTCCACCGGGACAGGGTACCAAGAGACCCAGTACTTC. Translating gives CASSSTGTGYQETQYF.

This clone was seen a few times. V and J are TRBV27 and TRBJ2-1; 8 nucleotides align to TRBD2. Germline loops: CDR1 MNHEY, CDR2 SMNVEV (reference sequence). CDR3 length: 19 residues. With V trimmed by 3 bases and J by 0 bases, 13 bases remained unmatched. The CDR3 nucleotides read TGTGCCAGCAGTTTCCCGGGAAGCGGGGGCGCGAGCTCCTACAATGAGCAGTTCTTC. Translating it yields CASSFPGSGGASSYNEQFF.

The CDR3 loop is CASSPVQGEPGNTIYF. The CDR3 nucleotides are TGTGCCAGCTCACCAGTCCAGGGAGAGCCGGGAAACACCATATATTTT. This sequence joins TRBV18 and TRBJ1-3, with D possibly being TRBD1 (5 bases). The germline V gene has CDR1 KGHSH and CDR2 LQKENI. Trimming left V 2 bases short and J 4 bases short, with 15 bases between. The CDR3 has 16 residues.

The chain uses TRBV29-1 and TRBJ2-2; 10 nucleotides match TRBD2. The CDR3 length is 15 residues. The germline V gene encodes CDR1 SQVTM and CDR2 ANQGSEA. The J segment lost 6 bases and the V segment lost 3 bases, leaving 7 bases of the junction unmatched. The CDR3 spells CSVDGLAGGAGELFF. CDR3 bases: TGCAGCGTTGACGGATTAGCGGGGGGTGCCGGGGAGCTGTTTTTT.

The chain couples TRBV28 to TRBJ1-5; no clear D. Trimming pared 5 bases from V and 9 bases from J, leaving 14 bases between. The CDR3 extends over 13 amino acids. Germline CDR1 MDHEN, CDR2 SYDVKM. CDR3 coding DNA: TGTGCCAGCAGTCCTGGACCGGGGTTGCCCCAGCATTTT. As protein: CASSPGPGLPQHF.

The chain links TRBV9 to TRBJ1-1; D unresolved. Germline CDR1 reads SGDLS; CDR2 reads YYNGEE. The V gene lost 0 bases and the J gene lost 2 bases, with 8 bases spanning the gap. The CDR3 totals 14 residues. In DNA, the CDR3 is TGTGCCAGCAGCGTAGGCCCGGACAACACTGAAGCTTTCTTT. This translates into CASSVGPDNTEAFF. Based on the CDR3 plus reference TRBV9 and TRBJ1-1, the full variable domain is DSGVTQTPKHLITATGQRVTLRCSPRSGDLSVYWYQQSLDQGLQFLIQYYNGEERAKGNILERFSAQQFPDLHSELNLSSLELGDSALYFCASSVGPDNTEAFFGQGTRLTVV.

About this clone itself: This CDR3 is also generated by other DNA sequences in the sample. This chain uses TRBV5-1 with TRBJ1-3, with D maybe TRBD1 (5 bases). The germline gives CDR1 SGHRS, CDR2 YFSETQ. V was shortened by 0 bases and J by 4 bases, with 8 bases between the two germline ends. The CDR3 is 14 residues long. In DNA, the CDR3 is TGCGCCAGCAGCTTGGCCGACAGAGGAAACACCATATATTTT. Translation gives CASSLADRGNTIYF.

The rearrangement links TRBV7-9 to TRBJ2-7; 8 bases map to TRBD1. The V gene end was trimmed by 5 bases and the J gene end by 5 bases; junction bases not matched to a gene: 17. Germline CDR1 reads SEHNR; CDR2 reads FQNEAQ (reference sequence). This CDR3 spans 17 amino acids. For the CDR3, the DNA is TGTGCCAGCAGCCCCTACCCCAGGGGGCATGGCGCGAACGAGCAGTACTTC. Translated, it gives CASSPYPRGHGANEQYF.

The V call is TRBV30, the J call TRBJ1-2, with TRBD1 matching 9 bases. J lost 8 bases, V lost 2 bases, and 12 bases had no gene match. The CDR3 runs to 15 residues. The germline V gene has CDR1 GTSNPN and CDR2 SVGIG (reference sequence). The CDR3 DNA follows: TGTGCCTGGAGTTCACCCGGGACAGGGCTCACGGGCTACACCTTC. It translates to CAWSSPGTGLTGYTF.

J is TRBJ2-3 and V is TRBV19, with TRBD2 identical over 7 bases. V lost 1 base, J lost 6 bases, and 4 bases stayed unmatched. CDR1 is LNHDA and CDR2 is SQIVND in the germline V gene (reference sequence). The CDR3 length is 14 residues. The CDR3, as DNA: TGTGCCAGTAGTATAGGGACTAGACGGGATACGCAGTATTTT. Translating gives CASSIGTRRDTQYF.

The rearrangement uses TRBV6-5 and TRBJ2-7; 8 bases line up with TRBD1. CDR1 MNHEY and CDR2 SVGAGI come from the germline V gene. This CDR3 is built from 12 residues. V was pared by 6 bases and J by 6 bases, with 4 bases of the junction left unmatched. The CDR3 nucleotides read TGTGCCAGCAGCCCAGGGGGCGGCGAGCAGTACTTC. It encodes CASSPGGGEQYF.

The V and J genes are TRBV2 and TRBJ2-7; maybe TRBD2 (5 bases). Germline V lookup: CDR1 SNHLY, CDR2 FYNNEI. This CDR3 comprises 11 residues. V lost 6 bases to trimming and J lost 7 bases, with 10 bases between them. Here the CDR3 DNA reads TGTGCCAGCAGCCGACTAAGGGAGCAGTACTTC. Protein product: CASSRLREQYF.

The V gene is TRBV7-8, the J gene TRBJ1-5; D is ambiguous. CDR1 SGHVS and CDR2 FQNEAQ come from the germline V gene. V lost 5 bases, J lost 1 base, and 12 bases lay in between. The CDR3 has 15 amino acids. CDR3 coding DNA: TGTGCCAGCAGCCATAGTAGGGTCAGCAATCAGCCCCAGCATTTT. Translation gives CASSHSRVSNQPQHF.